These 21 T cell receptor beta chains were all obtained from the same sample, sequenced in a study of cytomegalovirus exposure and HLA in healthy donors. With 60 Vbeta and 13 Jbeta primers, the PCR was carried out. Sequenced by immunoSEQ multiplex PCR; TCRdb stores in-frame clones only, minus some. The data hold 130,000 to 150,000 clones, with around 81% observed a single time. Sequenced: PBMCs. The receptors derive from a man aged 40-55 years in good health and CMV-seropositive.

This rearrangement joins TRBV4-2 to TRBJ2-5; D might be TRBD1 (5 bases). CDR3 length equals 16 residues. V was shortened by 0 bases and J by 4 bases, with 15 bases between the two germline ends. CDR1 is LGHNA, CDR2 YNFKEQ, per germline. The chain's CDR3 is CASSQEYKGKGETQYF. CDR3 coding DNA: TGTGCCAGCAGCCAAGAGTACAAGGGGAAGGGAGAGACCCAGTACTTC.

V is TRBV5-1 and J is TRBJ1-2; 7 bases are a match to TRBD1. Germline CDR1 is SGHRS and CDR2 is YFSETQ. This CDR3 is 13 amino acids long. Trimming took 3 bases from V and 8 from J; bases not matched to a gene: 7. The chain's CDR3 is CASSSLTGLGYTF. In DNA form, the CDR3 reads TGCGCCAGCAGCTCGTTGACAGGGTTGGGCTACACCTTC. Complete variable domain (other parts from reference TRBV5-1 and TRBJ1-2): KAGVTQTPRYLIKTRGQQVTLSCSPISGHRSVSWYQQTPGQGLQFLFEYFSETQRNKGNFPGRFSGRQFSNSRSEMNVSTLELGDSALYLCASSSLTGLGYTFGSGTRLTVV.

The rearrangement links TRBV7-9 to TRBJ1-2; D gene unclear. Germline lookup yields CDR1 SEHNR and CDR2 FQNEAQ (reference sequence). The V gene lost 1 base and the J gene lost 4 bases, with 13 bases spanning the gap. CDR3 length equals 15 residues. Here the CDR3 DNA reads TGTGCCAGCAGCTTAGGGGTAGGCGGAGTCTATGGCTACACCTTC. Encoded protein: CASSLGVGGVYGYTF.

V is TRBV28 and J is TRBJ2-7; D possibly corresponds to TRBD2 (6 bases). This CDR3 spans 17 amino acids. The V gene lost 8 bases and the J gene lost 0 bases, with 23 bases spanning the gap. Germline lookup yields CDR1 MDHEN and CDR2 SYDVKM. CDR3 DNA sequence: TGTGCCAGCGGTAACGGCCCAGGTCTAGCGACCTCCTACGAGCAGTACTTC. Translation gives CASGNGPGLATSYEQYF.

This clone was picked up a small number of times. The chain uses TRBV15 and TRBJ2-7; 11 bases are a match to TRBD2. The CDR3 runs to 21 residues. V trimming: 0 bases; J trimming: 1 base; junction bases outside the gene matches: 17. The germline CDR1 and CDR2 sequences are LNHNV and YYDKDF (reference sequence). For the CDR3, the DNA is TGTGCCACCAGCAGAGATCGGAGGTATGATAGCGGGGGGGCCGGATCCTACGAGCAGTACTTC. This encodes CATSRDRRYDSGGAGSYEQYF.

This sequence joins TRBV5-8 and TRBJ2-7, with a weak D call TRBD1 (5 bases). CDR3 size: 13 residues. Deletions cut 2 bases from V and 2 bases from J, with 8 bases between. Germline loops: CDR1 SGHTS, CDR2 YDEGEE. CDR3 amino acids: CASSLAGPYEQYF. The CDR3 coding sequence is TGTGCCAGCAGCTTAGCAGGGCCCTACGAGCAGTACTTC.

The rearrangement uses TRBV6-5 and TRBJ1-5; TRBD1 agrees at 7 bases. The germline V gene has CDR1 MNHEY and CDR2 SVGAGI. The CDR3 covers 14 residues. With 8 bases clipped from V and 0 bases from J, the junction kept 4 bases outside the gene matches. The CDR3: CASGDRYSNQPQHF. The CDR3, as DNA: TGTGCCAGCGGGGACAGATATAGCAATCAGCCCCAGCATTTT.

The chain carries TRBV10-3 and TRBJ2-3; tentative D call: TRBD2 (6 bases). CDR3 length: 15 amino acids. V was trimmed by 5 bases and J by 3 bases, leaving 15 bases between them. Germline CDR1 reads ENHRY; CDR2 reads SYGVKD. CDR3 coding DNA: TGTGCCATCAGTTCTGAGGGGCGGGGAACAGATACGCAGTATTTT. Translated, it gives CAISSEGRGTDTQYF.

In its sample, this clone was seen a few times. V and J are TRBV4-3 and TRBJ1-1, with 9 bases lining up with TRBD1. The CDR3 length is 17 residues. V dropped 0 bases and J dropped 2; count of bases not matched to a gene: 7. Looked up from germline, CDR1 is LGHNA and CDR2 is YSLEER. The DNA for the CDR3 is TGCGCCAGCAGCCAAGATCGGACAGGGGATGGAAACACTGAAGCTTTCTTT. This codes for CASSQDRTGDGNTEAFF.

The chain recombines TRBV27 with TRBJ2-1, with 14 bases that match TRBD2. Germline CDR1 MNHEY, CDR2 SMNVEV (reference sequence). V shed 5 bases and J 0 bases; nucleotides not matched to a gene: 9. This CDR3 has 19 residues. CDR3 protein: CASSEPGLAGVSSYNEQFF. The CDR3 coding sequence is TGTGCCAGCAGTGAACCGGGACTAGCGGGGGTGAGCTCCTACAATGAGCAGTTCTTC.

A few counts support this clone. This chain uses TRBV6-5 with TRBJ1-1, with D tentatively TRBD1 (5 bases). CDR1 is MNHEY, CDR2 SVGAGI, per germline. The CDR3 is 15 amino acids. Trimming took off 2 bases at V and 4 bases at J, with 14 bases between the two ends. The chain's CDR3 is CASSYKGTTSTEAFF. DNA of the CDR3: TGTGCCAGCAGTTACAAGGGGACTACGAGCACTGAAGCTTTCTTT.

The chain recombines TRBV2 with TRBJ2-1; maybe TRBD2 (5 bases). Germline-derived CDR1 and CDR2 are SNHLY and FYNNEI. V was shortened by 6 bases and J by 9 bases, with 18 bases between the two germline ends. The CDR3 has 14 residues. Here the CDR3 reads CASSGGPYAGEQFF. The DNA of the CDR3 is TGTGCCAGCAGCGGAGGACCGTACGCGGGTGAGCAGTTCTTC.

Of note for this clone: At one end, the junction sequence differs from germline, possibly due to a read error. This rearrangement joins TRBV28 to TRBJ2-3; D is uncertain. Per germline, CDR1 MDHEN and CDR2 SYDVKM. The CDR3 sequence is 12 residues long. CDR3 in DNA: TGTGCCAGCACGAGGAACACATATACGCAGTATTTT. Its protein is CASTRNTYTQYF. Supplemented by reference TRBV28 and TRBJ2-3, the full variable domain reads DVKVTQSSRYLVKRTGEKVFLECVQDMDHENMFWYRQDPGLGLRLIYFSYDVKMKEKGDIPEGYSVSREKKERFSLILESASTNQTSMYLCASTRNTYTQYFGPGTRLTVL.

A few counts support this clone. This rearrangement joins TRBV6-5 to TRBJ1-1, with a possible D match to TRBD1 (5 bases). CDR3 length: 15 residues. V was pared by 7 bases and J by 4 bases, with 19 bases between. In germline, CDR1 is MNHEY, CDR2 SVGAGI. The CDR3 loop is CASTPGGGWGTEAFF. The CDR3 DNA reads TGTGCCAGCACCCCTGGGGGAGGTTGGGGCACTGAAGCTTTCTTT.

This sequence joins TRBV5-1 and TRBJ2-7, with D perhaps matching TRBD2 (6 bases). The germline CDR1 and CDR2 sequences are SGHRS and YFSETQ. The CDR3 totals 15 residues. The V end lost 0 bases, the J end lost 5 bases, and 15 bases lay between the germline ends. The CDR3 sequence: CASSLGYGGADEQYF. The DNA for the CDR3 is TGCGCCAGCAGCTTGGGTTACGGCGGGGCGGACGAGCAGTACTTC.

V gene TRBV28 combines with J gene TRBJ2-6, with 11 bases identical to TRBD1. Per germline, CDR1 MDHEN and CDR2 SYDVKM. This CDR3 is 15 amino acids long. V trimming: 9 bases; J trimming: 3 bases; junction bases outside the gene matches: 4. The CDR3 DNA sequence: TGTGCCAGTGGGACAGGGGGGAGTGGGGCCAACGTCCTGACTTTC. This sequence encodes CASGTGGSGANVLTF.

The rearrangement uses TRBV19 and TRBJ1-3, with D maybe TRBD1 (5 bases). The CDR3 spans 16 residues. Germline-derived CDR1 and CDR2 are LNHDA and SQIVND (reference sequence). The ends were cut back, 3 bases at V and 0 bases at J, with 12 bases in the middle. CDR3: CASSMGGFRSGNTIYF. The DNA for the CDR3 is TGTGCCAGTAGTATGGGGGGTTTTCGCTCTGGAAACACCATATATTTT.

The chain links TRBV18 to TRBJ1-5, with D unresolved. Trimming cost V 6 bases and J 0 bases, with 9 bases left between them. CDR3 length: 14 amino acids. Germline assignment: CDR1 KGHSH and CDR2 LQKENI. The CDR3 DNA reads TGTGCCAGCTCGAGCGTTCATAGCAATCAGCCCCAGCATTTT. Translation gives CASSSVHSNQPQHF.

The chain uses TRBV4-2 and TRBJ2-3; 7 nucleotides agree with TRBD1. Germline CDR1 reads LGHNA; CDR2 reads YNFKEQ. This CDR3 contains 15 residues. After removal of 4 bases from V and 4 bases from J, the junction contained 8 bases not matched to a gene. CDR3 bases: TGTGCCAGCAGCCTCTTTATAGGGGGCGCAGATACGCAGTATTTT. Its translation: CASSLFIGGADTQYF.

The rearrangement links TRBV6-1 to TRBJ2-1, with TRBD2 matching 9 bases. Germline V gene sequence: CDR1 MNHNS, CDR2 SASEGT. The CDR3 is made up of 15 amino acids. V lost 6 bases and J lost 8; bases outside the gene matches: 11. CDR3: CASRIAGAPSDEQFF. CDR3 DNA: TGTGCCAGCAGAATAGCGGGGGCGCCGTCGGATGAGCAGTTCTTC.

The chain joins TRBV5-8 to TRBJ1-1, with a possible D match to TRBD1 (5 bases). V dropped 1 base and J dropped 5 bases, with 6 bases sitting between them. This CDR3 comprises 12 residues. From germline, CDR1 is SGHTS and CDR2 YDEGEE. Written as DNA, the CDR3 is TGTGCCAGCAGCTTGCAGGGTACTGAAGCTTTCTTT. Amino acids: CASSLQGTEAFF.